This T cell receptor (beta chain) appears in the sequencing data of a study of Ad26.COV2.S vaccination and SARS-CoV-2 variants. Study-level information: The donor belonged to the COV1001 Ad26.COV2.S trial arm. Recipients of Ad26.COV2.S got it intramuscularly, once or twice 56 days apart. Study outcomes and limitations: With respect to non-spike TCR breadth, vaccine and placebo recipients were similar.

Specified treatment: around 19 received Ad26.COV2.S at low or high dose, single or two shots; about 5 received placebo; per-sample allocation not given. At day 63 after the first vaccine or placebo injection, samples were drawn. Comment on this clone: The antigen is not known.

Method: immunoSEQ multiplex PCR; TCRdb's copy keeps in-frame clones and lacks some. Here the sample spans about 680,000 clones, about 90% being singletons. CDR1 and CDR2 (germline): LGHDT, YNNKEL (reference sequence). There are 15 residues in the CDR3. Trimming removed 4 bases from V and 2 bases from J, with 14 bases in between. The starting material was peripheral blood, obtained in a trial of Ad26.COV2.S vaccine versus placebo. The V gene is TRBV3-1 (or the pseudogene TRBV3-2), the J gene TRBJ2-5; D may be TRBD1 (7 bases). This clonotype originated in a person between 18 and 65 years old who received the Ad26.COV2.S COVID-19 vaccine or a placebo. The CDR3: CASSRTGGLQETQYF. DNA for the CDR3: TGTGCCAGCAGCCGGACAGGAGGGTTACAAGAGACCCAGTACTTC.